This TCR beta chain comes out of a study of blood T cell repertoires in COVID-19. Overall study context: Sources were T cells, B-cell-depleted T cells, or PBMCs; the material itself was cDNA or gDNA.

Trimming shortened V by 10 bases and J by 0 bases, and 10 bases separated the two germline ends. The CDR3 totals 13 residues. The data were produced by immunoSEQ multiplex PCR, yet TCRdb's version contains in-frame clones alone and is incomplete. The data hold 360,000 or so clones, with about 90% observed a single time. Recruits, aged about 18 to 100 years, lived in 24 US areas. Participant reports of clinical history set cohort assignment. Recovered status applied to Cohort 3 donors who had two consecutive negative PCRs. It also applied to those with clearance or with symptom resolution. The receptor comes from a woman in her 30s who had recovered from COVID-19. This rearrangement joins TRBV12-3 or TRBV12-4 to TRBJ1-3, with D unresolved. Sequenced input: PBMCs or T cells enriched from blood (not recorded which). The CDR3 sequence is CATYRSSGNTIYF. DNA for the CDR3: TGTGCCACTTACCGGAGCTCTGGAAACACCATATATTTT.